This TCR beta chain was documented in a study of T cells in Graves' hyperthyroidism and ophthalmopathy. This clonotype was found many times. What it binds is unknown. The CDR3 regions of TCR beta were amplified from RNA transcripts. Primed by the HTBI set, a first-round RT-PCR was run on the TCR CDR3. TCRdb passed the multiplex PCR reads through MiXCR, listing each CDR3 protein once. The sample gives 250,000 to 300,000 distinct CDR3 sequences, around 15% of which show up once; 6.5% to 10% is in the top ten. Patients showing uncontrolled infection, other autoimmune disease, pregnancy or lactation were ineligible. The ends lost 5 bases at V and 3 bases at J; junction bases unmatched: 8. CDR1 is MNHEY and CDR2 is SMNVEV in the germline V gene (reference sequence). There are 16 residues in the CDR3. General observations from the study: Most expanded thyroid clonotypes above 0.001 also appeared in blood.

The clonotype originates from a woman aged 40 to 50 with Graves' hyperthyroidism. V gene TRBV27 combines with J gene TRBJ2-2; 8 nucleotides line up with TRBD2. Sequencing input: blood. The CDR3 is CASSPPRLAYTGELFF. The CDR3 bases are TGTGCCAGCAGTCCTCCGAGACTAGCGTACACCGGGGAGCTGTTTTTT.